The 8 T cell receptor beta chains presented below share a single source sample, sequenced in a study of T cell changes during pregnancy in multiple sclerosis. The protocol was immunoSEQ multiplex PCR, while the TCRdb copy is restricted to in-frame clones and leaves out a portion. The top ten clones hold around 0.79% of a sample with approximately 99,000 clones, 90% of them seen once. Sample: peripheral blood, taken in the second trimester of pregnancy. The receptor set was obtained from a female donor in good health, enrolled as a control in a pregnancy study.

The CDR3 loop is CASQAGGDNEQFF. The CDR3 bases are TGTGCCAGTCAAGCGGGAGGGGACAATGAGCAGTTCTTC. The chain recombines TRBV7-9 with TRBJ2-1; TRBD2 matches 10 bases. Germline CDR1 is SEHNR and CDR2 is FQNEAQ (reference sequence). V lost 9 bases, J lost 5 bases, and 4 bases stayed unmatched. CDR3 size: 13 residues. The full variable domain, with the rest looked up from reference TRBV7-9 and TRBJ2-1, is DTGVSQNPRHKITKRGQNVTFRCDPISEHNRLYWYRQTLGQGPEFLTYFQNEAQLEKSRLLSDRFSAERPKGSFSTLEIQRTEQGDSAMYLCASQAGGDNEQFFGPGTRLTVL.

The chain employs TRBV7-2 and TRBJ2-1, with TRBD2 matching over 10 bases. J gave up 7 bases and V 2 bases, and 5 bases lay outside the gene matches. The CDR3 length is 15 residues. The germline V gene has CDR1 SGHTA and CDR2 FQGNSA. The CDR3 DNA sequence: TGTGCCAGCAGCTTACCAGCGGGGGGGCCAAATGAGCAGTTCTTC. It encodes CASSLPAGGPNEQFF.

The V call is TRBV6-5, the J call TRBJ1-2; a possible D gene is TRBD1 (6 bases). Between the trimmed V and J ends, which lost 2 bases and 7 bases, there was a span of 14 bases. Germline V gene sequence: CDR1 MNHEY, CDR2 SVGAGI. The length of the CDR3 is 14 residues. CDR3 protein: CASSYGGHRAGYTF. CDR3 coding DNA: TGTGCCAGCAGTTACGGGGGCCACAGGGCTGGCTACACCTTC.

The J gene is TRBJ1-2, the V gene TRBV18; 8 nucleotides agree with TRBD1. After removal of 3 bases from V and 6 bases from J, the junction contained 21 bases not matched to a gene. The germline V gene encodes CDR1 KGHSH and CDR2 LQKENI. CDR3 length: 19 amino acids. Here the CDR3 reads CASSPSGLRTDRGGDGYTF. CDR3 in DNA: TGTGCCAGCTCACCGAGTGGCCTCCGAACCGACAGGGGAGGAGATGGCTACACCTTC.

The chain recombines TRBV18 with TRBJ1-1; D unresolved. V was pared by 0 bases and J by 1 base, with 15 bases between. Germline V CDR1 and CDR2: KGHSH, LQKENI. The CDR3 is 17 amino acids. CDR3 protein: CASSPPGMVAGNTEAFF. The CDR3 DNA reads TGTGCCAGCTCACCACCCGGAATGGTCGCAGGGAACACTGAAGCTTTCTTT. Full variable domain (remainder filled in from reference TRBV18 and TRBJ1-1): NAGVMQNPRHLVRRRGQEARLRCSPMKGHSHVYWYRQLPEEGLKFMVYLQKENIIDESGMPKERFSAEFPKEGPSILRIQQVVRGDSAAYFCASSPPGMVAGNTEAFFGQGTRLTVV.

J is TRBJ1-2 and V is TRBV7-2; perhaps TRBD1 as D (6 bases). V was shortened by 5 bases and J by 7 bases, with 14 bases between the two germline ends. This CDR3 comprises 13 residues. Germline loops: CDR1 SGHTA, CDR2 FQGNSA. The CDR3 DNA follows: TGTGCCAGCAGCCGTACAGGGTATGGTGGCTACACCTTC. Its translation: CASSRTGYGGYTF.

The chain combines TRBV5-6 with TRBJ2-7, with TRBD1 matching over 9 bases. Trimming took 3 bases from V and 4 from J; bases not matched to a gene: 8. Germline CDR1 is SGHDT and CDR2 is YYEEEE. The CDR3 has 15 residues. CDR3 in amino acids: CASSWLRTGAYEQYF. The DNA for the CDR3 is TGTGCCAGCAGCTGGCTCCGGACAGGGGCGTACGAGCAGTACTTC.

As concerns this clone: This may arise from a read error, as a much more abundant clone is one base away. V and J are TRBV9 and TRBJ1-2, with unresolved D. This CDR3 region has 13 residues. With 4 bases removed from V and 8 bases from J, the gap between germline ends came to 15 bases. Per the germline V gene, CDR1 is SGDLS and CDR2 is YYNGEE. CDR3 DNA: TGTGCCAGCAGCTCCCAGCCGGGGAGGGGCTACACCTTC. The encoded protein is CASSSQPGRGYTF.